These 20 T cell receptor beta chains share one sample of origin, sequenced in a study of shared clonotypes between healthy human individuals. Profiling relied on immunoSEQ multiplex PCR, and the TCRdb table lists in-frame clones only, not all of them. The sample holds fewer than 650,000 clones, approximately 80% seen once. Material: PBMCs. These receptors all stem from a woman aged 40 to 55 in good health. Some clones in this sample may be carry-over from other donors' samples.

This rearrangement joins TRBV7-8 to TRBJ2-5; D is undetermined. Germline V lookup: CDR1 SGHVS, CDR2 FQNEAQ. The CDR3 runs to 12 residues. Trimming took 8 bases from V and 7 from J, leaving 14 bases between them. CDR3 region: CASFTWLGTQYF. CDR3 in DNA: TGTGCCAGCTTTACTTGGCTAGGGACCCAGTACTTC.

The chain links TRBV27 to TRBJ2-7, with D possibly being TRBD1 (5 bases). Trimming left V 3 bases short and J 2 bases short, with 8 bases between. This CDR3 region has 13 residues. Looked up from germline, CDR1 is MNHEY and CDR2 is SMNVEV (reference sequence). The CDR3 protein is CASSFLGAYEQYF. In DNA, the CDR3 is TGTGCCAGCAGTTTTCTAGGGGCCTACGAGCAGTACTTC.

This chain links TRBV5-6 with TRBJ2-7; TRBD1 is a possible D gene (6 bases). The CDR3 runs 15 residues. V gave up 4 bases and J gave up 0 bases, with 14 bases separating them. Germline CDR1 is SGHDT and CDR2 is YYEEEE. The DNA of the CDR3 is TGTGCCAGCAGCGCCTCGCAGGGGTTCTCCTACGAGCAGTACTTC. Translation: CASSASQGFSYEQYF.

This clone has only a few counts. The J gene is TRBJ2-1, the V gene TRBV5-5; D might be TRBD1 or TRBD2, each matching 5 bases. V lost 2 bases, J lost 6 bases, and 15 bases lay in between. Per the germline V gene, CDR1 is SGHKS and CDR2 is YYEKEE (reference sequence). The CDR3 totals 15 residues. The DNA for the CDR3 is TGTGCCAGCAGCTTCCGGGACCCCGGAGTCAATGAGCAGTTCTTC. The encoded protein is CASSFRDPGVNEQFF.

J is TRBJ2-5 and V is TRBV7-3; a possible D gene is TRBD2 (5 bases). CDR3 length: 13 amino acids. From germline, CDR1 is SGHTA and CDR2 FQGTGA. V lost 6 bases and J 5 bases, leaving 13 bases between the germline ends. As DNA, the CDR3 is TGTGCCAGCAGTCGGGGTTCATCGGAGACCCAGTACTTC. Encoded protein: CASSRGSSETQYF.

The rearrangement uses TRBV5-1 and TRBJ2-3, with 9 bases matching TRBD2. This CDR3 is built from 16 residues. CDR1 and CDR2 from the germline V gene are SGHRS and YFSETQ. Losses at the gene ends were 0 bases for V and 4 bases for J; bases not matched to a gene: 6. CDR3 protein: CASSLGLAGAADTQYF. The CDR3 nucleotides are TGCGCCAGCAGCTTGGGGTTAGCGGGAGCGGCAGATACGCAGTATTTT. Together with reference TRBV5-1 and TRBJ2-3, the CDR3 gives the full variable domain: KAGVTQTPRYLIKTRGQQVTLSCSPISGHRSVSWYQQTPGQGLQFLFEYFSETQRNKGNFPGRFSGRQFSNSRSEMNVSTLELGDSALYLCASSLGLAGAADTQYFGPGTRLTVL.

This clone has more than one count but fewer than ten. The chain is built from TRBV6-4 and TRBJ2-1; 12 positions agree with TRBD2. V lost 6 bases to trimming and J lost 5 bases; unmatched junction nucleotides: 5. CDR1 is MRHNA, CDR2 SNTAGT, per germline. CDR3 length: 15 residues. The CDR3: CASSWTSGTHNEQFF. For the CDR3, the DNA is TGTGCCAGCAGCTGGACTAGCGGGACACACAATGAGCAGTTCTTC.

This clone was detected only once. This chain connects TRBV10-3 to TRBJ1-3; 9 bases map to TRBD1. CDR3 length equals 14 residues. V trimming: 9 bases; J trimming: 4 bases; junction bases outside the gene matches: 7. The germline CDR1 and CDR2 sequences are ENHRY and SYGVKD. The CDR3 here is CAMEQGAEGNTIYF. The CDR3 nucleotides read TGTGCCATGGAACAGGGGGCCGAAGGAAACACCATATATTTT.

Points on this clone: A junction boundary mismatches the germline segment, possibly from a read error. This chain links TRBV4-1 with TRBJ2-5; 9 positions agree with TRBD2. Germline CDR1 and CDR2: MGHRA and YSYEKL. CDR3 length: 14 residues. In DNA, the CDR3 is TGCGCCAGCAGCCAAGCCCCGGCTAGCGGGAAAAAGAACTTC. Its protein is CASSQAPASGKKNF.

This clone was counted only a few times. The chain couples TRBV27 to TRBJ2-1, with 13 bases matching TRBD2. Per the germline V gene, CDR1 is MNHEY and CDR2 is SMNVEV (reference sequence). Trimming at V came to 8 bases and at J to 3 bases, leaving 4 bases not matched to a gene. CDR3 length: 15 residues. This CDR3 reads CASRGTSGNYNEQFF. The CDR3 DNA follows: TGTGCCAGCCGCGGGACTAGCGGGAACTACAATGAGCAGTTCTTC.

This chain uses TRBV7-9 with TRBJ1-1; TRBD1 matches at 8 bases. The germline V gene encodes CDR1 SEHNR and CDR2 FQNEAQ (reference sequence). J was trimmed by 2 bases and V by 6 bases; bases with no gene match: 8. CDR3 size: 15 residues. The CDR3 bases are TGTGCCAGCAGACGTTCCGGGACAGGCAACACTGAAGCTTTCTTT. Translated: CASRRSGTGNTEAFF.

V usage is TRBV18 and J usage is TRBJ1-5; D gene uncertain. This CDR3 is built from 13 residues. Germline V gives CDR1 KGHSH, CDR2 LQKENI. Trimming removed 3 bases from V and 5 bases from J, with 8 bases in between. CDR3 nucleotide sequence: TGTGCCAGCTCACCGGGAGAATATCAGCCCCAGCATTTT. It is translated as CASSPGEYQPQHF.

The V call is TRBV27, the J call TRBJ2-5, with 9 positions matching TRBD2. The DNA end favors TRBJ2-7, so the J call may be wrong. The CDR3 sequence is 13 residues long. Per germline, CDR1 MNHEY and CDR2 SMNVEV (reference sequence). CDR3 nucleotides: TGTGCCAGCGGACTAGCGAGGGCCTACGAGCAGTACTTC. As protein: CASGLARAYEQYF.

The chain is built from TRBV11-1 and TRBJ2-2; 8 bases align to TRBD1. Germline CDR1 reads SGHAT; CDR2 reads FQDESV (reference sequence). The J segment lost 7 bases and the V segment lost 6 bases, leaving 1 base of the junction unmatched. This CDR3 contains 12 residues. The CDR3 coding sequence is TGTGCCAGCAGAACAGGGGGCGGGGAGCTGTTTTTT. Translated: CASRTGGGELFF.

J is TRBJ2-5 and V is TRBV5-1; D may be TRBD2 (6 bases). CDR1 is SGHRS and CDR2 is YFSETQ in the germline V gene. V lost 0 bases to trimming and J lost 2 bases, with 11 bases between them. This CDR3 has 15 amino acids. The CDR3 DNA reads TGCGCCAGCAGCTTGGGGACGGGAGAACAAGAGACCCAGTACTTC. Its translation is CASSLGTGEQETQYF.

The V gene is TRBV30, the J gene TRBJ1-1; 9 bases match TRBD1. Germline V gene data show CDR1 as GTSNPN and CDR2 as SVGIG (reference sequence). V lost 5 bases, J lost 10 bases, and 2 bases stayed unmatched. The CDR3 totals 10 residues. The chain's CDR3 is CAWGTGRAFF. The CDR3 DNA reads as TGTGCCTGGGGGACAGGGCGAGCTTTCTTT. Full variable domain (rest looked up from reference TRBV30 and TRBJ1-1): SQTIHQWPATLVQPVGSPLSLECTVEGTSNPNLYWYRQAAGRGLQLLFYSVGIGQISSEVPQNLSASRPQDRQFILSSKKLLLSDSGFYLCAWGTGRAFFGQGTRLTVV.

The gene calls are TRBV6-5 and TRBJ2-1, with a weak D call TRBD1 (8 bases). Germline assignment: CDR1 MNHEY and CDR2 SVGAGI. The CDR3 is made up of 15 amino acids. The V end lost 5 bases, the J end lost 8 bases, and 19 bases lay between the germline ends. CDR3 coding DNA: TGTGCCAGCAGTACACCATGGACAGGGAGGGATGAGCAGTTCTTC. This sequence encodes CASSTPWTGRDEQFF.

V gene TRBV7-8 combines with J gene TRBJ1-2, with a possible D match to TRBD1 (5 bases). Between the trimmed V and J ends, which lost 1 base and 5 bases, there was a span of 14 bases. CDR1 SGHVS and CDR2 FQNEAQ come from the germline V gene. The CDR3 loop spans 15 amino acids. CDR3 protein: CASSLGRRGGYGYTF. DNA for the CDR3: TGTGCCAGCAGCTTAGGGCGTCGGGGGGGGTATGGCTACACCTTC.

The chain couples TRBV19 to TRBJ2-5; D call uncertain. The CDR3 loop spans 13 amino acids. Germline V gives CDR1 LNHDA, CDR2 SQIVND (reference sequence). The ends were cut back, 2 bases at V and 5 bases at J, with 9 bases in the middle. CDR3 sequence: CASSISRMETQYF. Here the CDR3 DNA reads TGTGCCAGTAGTATATCTAGGATGGAGACCCAGTACTTC.

This chain uses TRBV7-8 with TRBJ2-1; 10 bases are a match to TRBD2. Germline V gives CDR1 SGHVS, CDR2 FQNEAQ. Losses at the gene ends were 7 bases for V and 9 bases for J; bases not matched to a gene: 9. This CDR3 is built from 14 residues. CDR3 bases: TGTGCCAGCAACGTGCTAGCGGGAGTAGGTGAGCAGTTCTTC. Its translation is CASNVLAGVGEQFF. Supplemented by reference TRBV7-8 and TRBJ2-1, the full variable domain reads GAGVSQSPRYKVAKRGQDVALRCDPISGHVSLFWYQQALGQGPEFLTYFQNEAQLDKSGLPSDRFFAERPEGSVSTLKIQRTQQEDSAVYLCASNVLAGVGEQFFGPGTRLTVL.